A selection of T cell receptor beta chains follows, all from one sample in a study of blood T cell repertoires in COVID-19. The table came from immunoSEQ multiplex PCR; TCRdb's copy has only in-frame clones and leaves some out. The sample shows fewer than 120,000 clones, roughly 85% of them seen only once. The sequenced sample consisted of peripheral blood. Source of these receptors: a human donor in a cohort sampled during active COVID-19. CDR3s include the opening cysteine and the closing phenylalanine or tryptophan. Each record gives: J gene, clone size, V gene, CDR3 length, D gene, CDR3 protein, CDR3 DNA. A D gene is named only where the DNA matches it firmly. Expanded clones are given a class, and other clones once, few, many or no size at all.

>TRBJ2-3|.|TRBV2|14|.
CASSEGPGIDTQYF
TGTGCCAGCAGTGAAGGCCCAGGGATAGATACGCAGTATTTT
>TRBJ1-2|.|TRBV6-5|14|.
CAATGGPANYGYTF
TGTGCCGCGACGGGGGGTCCAGCTAACTATGGCTACACCTTC
>TRBJ1-5|.|TRBV5-1|14|.
CASSLGGGSQPQHF
TGCGCCAGCAGCTTGGGTGGGGGGAGTCAGCCCCAGCATTTT
>TRBJ1-2|.|TRBV20-1|11|.
CSAGGAGGYTF
TGCAGTGCTGGGGGGGCTGGTGGCTACACCTTC
>TRBJ2-1|.|TRBV10-3|15|TRBD2
CATHAGTSGGDEQFF
TGTGCCACCCATGCCGGGACTAGCGGGGGCGATGAGCAGTTCTTC
>TRBJ2-7|.|TRBV11-2|12|TRBD1
CASSRTGDEQYF
TGTGCCAGCAGCCGGACAGGGGACGAGCAGTACTTC
>TRBJ1-1|.|TRBV10-2|13|.
CASSLGGLGEAFF
TGCGCCAGCTCGTTGGGGGGGCTCGGAGAGGCTTTCTTT
>TRBJ1-2|once|TRBV5-1|16|TRBD1
CASTNAGTGFQSGYTF
TGCGCCAGCACCAACGCCGGGACAGGGTTTCAGAGTGGCTACACCTTC
>TRBJ2-1|.|TRBV11-3|16|.
CASSLVGDTSYNEQFF
TGTGCCAGCAGTCTAGTAGGCGATACTTCCTACAATGAGCAGTTCTTC
>TRBJ2-1|.|TRBV7-3|15|.
CASSLTRNSYNEQFF
TGTGCCAGCAGCTTAACGCGGAACTCCTACAATGAGCAGTTCTTC
>TRBJ1-6|many|TRBV11-2|17|TRBD1
CASSLEGQGARKSPLHF
TGTGCCAGCAGCTTAGAGGGACAGGGGGCCAGAAAATCACCCCTCCACTTT
>TRBJ1-3|.|TRBV28|14|.
CASTWEGGGNTIYF
TGTGCCAGCACCTGGGAGGGAGGAGGAAACACCATATATTTT
>TRBJ2-7|.|TRBV6-6|16|.
CASSYVAGRDTYEQYF
TGTGCCAGCAGTTACGTCGCGGGGAGAGATACCTACGAGCAGTACTTC
>TRBJ1-1|.|TRBV7-3|13|.
CASSSDRNTEAFF
TGTGCCAGCAGCTCTGACAGAAACACTGAAGCTTTCTTT
>TRBJ2-7|.|TRBV3-1/TRBV3-2|14|.
CASSIWGPTYEQYF
TGTGCCAGCAGCATTTGGGGCCCCACCTACGAGCAGTACTTC
>TRBJ2-7|.|TRBV28|16|TRBD2
CASSRTVPSGSYEQYF
TGTGCCAGCAGTCGCACCGTCCCTAGCGGCTCCTACGAGCAGTACTTC
>TRBJ2-1|.|TRBV5-4|14|.
CASGWRGLNNEQFF
TGTGCCAGCGGATGGAGGGGGCTGAACAATGAGCAGTTCTTC
>TRBJ2-7|.|TRBV7-6|15|TRBD1
CASSSGTGVGYEQYF
TGTGCCAGCAGCAGTGGGACAGGGGTGGGTTACGAGCAGTACTTC
>TRBJ2-7|.|TRBV21-1|15|.
CASSMEGSYYYEQYF
TGTGCCAGCAGCATGGAGGGCAGTTATTACTACGAGCAGTACTTC
>TRBJ2-2|once|TRBV10-3|16|TRBD2
CAISVSGGIHTGELFF
TGTGCCATCAGTGTTAGCGGGGGGATTCACACCGGGGAGCTGTTTTTT
>TRBJ1-2|few|TRBV5-1|16|TRBD1
CASSSDGTGGAYGYTF
TGCGCCAGCAGCTCGGATGGGACAGGGGGGGCCTATGGCTACACCTTC
>TRBJ2-1|.|TRBV18|16|.
CASSPPNRGAYNEQFF
TGTGCCAGCTCACCACCGAACCGCGGAGCCTACAATGAGCAGTTCTTC
>TRBJ2-1|.|TRBV20-1|11|TRBD2
CSRLARAEQFF
TGCTCGCGACTAGCGAGGGCCGAGCAGTTCTTC
>TRBJ1-5|.|TRBV28|16|.
CASLNLGSLSNQPQHF
TGTGCCAGCCTCAACCTCGGGTCCCTTAGCAATCAGCCCCAGCATTTT
>TRBJ1-2|.|TRBV6-5|16|TRBD1
CASSSHRDRGFSGYTF
TGTGCCAGCAGTTCTCACCGGGACAGGGGGTTTAGTGGCTACACCTTC
>TRBJ1-5|.|TRBV6-2/TRBV6-3|14|.
CASSYGGSGQPQHF
TGTGCCAGCAGTTATGGGGGGTCGGGTCAGCCCCAGCATTTT
>TRBJ2-7|.|TRBV29-1|13|TRBD1
CSVRQGVAYEQYF
TGCAGCGTCCGACAGGGGGTGGCCTACGAGCAGTACTTC
>TRBJ2-2|.|TRBV28|13|.
CASRRQVTGELFF
TGTGCCAGCAGAAGACAGGTCACCGGGGAGCTGTTTTTT
>TRBJ1-2|once|TRBV3-1/TRBV3-2|13|.
CASSQVAGGGYTF
TGTGCCAGCAGCCAAGTGGCTGGCGGGGGCTACACCTTC
>TRBJ1-5|.|TRBV19|14|TRBD1
CASGQGDSNQPQHF
TGTGCCAGTGGTCAGGGGGACAGCAATCAGCCCCAGCATTTT
>TRBJ2-3|.|TRBV28|15|.
CASSSRRGGTDTQYF
TGTGCCAGCAGTTCCCGTAGAGGAGGGACAGATACGCAGTATTTT
>TRBJ1-1|.|TRBV5-4|17|TRBD1
CASSSPYMTGPNTEAFF
TGTGCCAGCAGCTCTCCCTACATGACAGGGCCGAACACTGAAGCTTTCTTT
>TRBJ1-1|.|TRBV7-2|15|TRBD1
CASSSKTGVNTEAFF
TGTGCCAGCAGCTCCAAGACAGGGGTGAACACTGAAGCTTTCTTT
>TRBJ2-5|.|TRBV11-3|13|.
CASSADSPGTQYF
TGTGCCAGCAGCGCCGACAGTCCCGGGACCCAGTACTTC
>TRBJ2-1|.|TRBV28|14|.
CASSSRQGRNEQFF
TGTGCCAGCAGTAGCCGGCAGGGCCGAAATGAGCAGTTCTTC
>TRBJ2-3|.|TRBV29-1|14|.
CSVGEPGRTDTQYF
TGCAGCGTCGGGGAGCCGGGTCGCACAGATACGCAGTATTTT
>TRBJ1-4|once|TRBV15|15|TRBD1
CATSTITGGNEKLFF
TGTGCCACCAGCACAATAACAGGGGGGAATGAAAAACTGTTTTTT
>TRBJ1-2|.|TRBV3-1/TRBV3-2|13|.
CASTLQGNYGYTF
TGTGCCAGCACCCTACAGGGTAACTATGGCTACACCTTC
>TRBJ2-2|.|TRBV2|13|.
CASSEQGTGELFF
TGTGCCAGCAGCGAACAGGGTACCGGGGAGCTGTTTTTT
>TRBJ2-5|.|TRBV6-2/TRBV6-3|16|.
CASSYGILGPQETQYF
TGTGCCAGCAGTTATGGGATACTAGGCCCCCAAGAGACCCAGTACTTC
>TRBJ2-2|.|TRBV18|13|TRBD1
CASSRQGTGELFF
TGTGCCAGCTCACGACAGGGGACCGGGGAGCTGTTTTTT
>TRBJ2-3|.|TRBV28|18|TRBD2
CASSLPGLAGGPRDTQYF
TGTGCCAGCAGTTTACCAGGACTAGCGGGAGGGCCGCGAGATACGCAGTATTTT
>TRBJ1-1|.|TRBV7-2|14|.
CASSPGGANTEAFF
TGTGCCAGCAGCCCCGGAGGCGCGAACACTGAAGCTTTCTTT
>TRBJ2-2|.|TRBV6-6|16|TRBD1
CASSLPGQGRTGELFF
TGTGCCAGCAGCCTCCCTGGACAGGGGCGCACCGGGGAGCTGTTTTTT
>TRBJ2-5|.|TRBV20-1|15|.
CSASPGVGGWETQYF
TGCAGTGCTAGTCCGGGGGTCGGTGGTTGGGAGACCCAGTACTTC
>TRBJ1-1|.|TRBV5-1|14|.
CASNQQAMNTEAFF
TGCGCCAGCAACCAACAGGCTATGAACACTGAAGCTTTCTTT
>TRBJ1-1|once|TRBV6-1|14|.
CASSELGENTEAFF
TGTGCCAGCAGTGAGTTGGGAGAGAACACTGAAGCTTTCTTT
>TRBJ1-1|.|TRBV30|14|.
CAWSRKGVDTEAFF
TGTGCCTGGAGTCGAAAGGGGGTTGACACTGAAGCTTTCTTT
>TRBJ2-3|.|TRBV5-1|15|TRBD1
CASSLDRGGTDTQYF
TGCGCCAGCAGCTTGGACAGGGGGGGCACAGATACGCAGTATTTT
>TRBJ1-3|.|TRBV5-5|15|.
CASSPEAVSGNTIYF
TGTGCCAGCAGCCCGGAGGCAGTCTCTGGAAACACCATATATTTT
>TRBJ2-3|.|TRBV29-1|14|.
CSVGTLTGSDTQYF
TGCAGCGTTGGGACCCTAACAGGGTCAGATACGCAGTATTTT
>TRBJ1-6|.|TRBV2|14|.
CASSSGTSPSPLHF
TGTGCCAGCAGTTCCGGGACATCCCCTTCACCCCTCCACTTT
>TRBJ2-1|.|TRBV28|16|TRBD2
CASSLLTSGSYNEQFF
TGTGCCAGCAGTTTGCTGACTAGCGGTTCCTACAATGAGCAGTTCTTC
>TRBJ1-6|.|TRBV9|17|.
CASSVTPQGGYSSPLHF
TGTGCCAGCAGCGTAACGCCCCAGGGAGGGTATTCTTCACCCCTCCACTTT
>TRBJ1-2|.|TRBV4-1|14|TRBD1
CASSQSTGGLGYTF
TGCGCCAGCAGCCAGTCTACAGGGGGGCTTGGCTACACCTTC
>TRBJ2-7|.|TRBV9|15|.
CASSPSRFHAYEQYF
TGTGCCAGCAGCCCCTCCCGGTTCCACGCCTACGAGCAGTACTTC
>TRBJ2-5|.|TRBV18|14|TRBD1
CASSPGQGRETQYF
TGTGCCAGCTCACCGGGACAGGGACGGGAGACCCAGTACTTC
>TRBJ2-7|.|TRBV19|16|.
CASSKGPPRDSYEQYF
TGTGCCAGTAGCAAGGGTCCACCCAGGGACTCCTACGAGCAGTACTTC
>TRBJ1-2|.|TRBV7-2|12|.
CASGGGNYGYTF
TGTGCCAGCGGGGGGGGTAACTATGGCTACACCTTC